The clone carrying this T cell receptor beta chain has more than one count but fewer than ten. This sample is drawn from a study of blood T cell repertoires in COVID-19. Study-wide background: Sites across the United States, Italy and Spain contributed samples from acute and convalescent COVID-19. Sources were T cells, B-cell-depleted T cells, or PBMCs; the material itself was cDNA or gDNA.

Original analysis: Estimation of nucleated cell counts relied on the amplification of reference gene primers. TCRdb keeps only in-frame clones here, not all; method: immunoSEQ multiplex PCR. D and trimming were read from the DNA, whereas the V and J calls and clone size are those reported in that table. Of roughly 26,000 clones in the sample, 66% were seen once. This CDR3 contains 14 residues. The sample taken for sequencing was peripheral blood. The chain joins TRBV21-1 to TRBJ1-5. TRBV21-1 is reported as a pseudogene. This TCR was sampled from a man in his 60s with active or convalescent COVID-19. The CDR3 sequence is CASSTEVGYQPQHF. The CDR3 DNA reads TGTGCCAGCAGCACGGAGGTTGGGTATCAGCCCCAGCATTTT.